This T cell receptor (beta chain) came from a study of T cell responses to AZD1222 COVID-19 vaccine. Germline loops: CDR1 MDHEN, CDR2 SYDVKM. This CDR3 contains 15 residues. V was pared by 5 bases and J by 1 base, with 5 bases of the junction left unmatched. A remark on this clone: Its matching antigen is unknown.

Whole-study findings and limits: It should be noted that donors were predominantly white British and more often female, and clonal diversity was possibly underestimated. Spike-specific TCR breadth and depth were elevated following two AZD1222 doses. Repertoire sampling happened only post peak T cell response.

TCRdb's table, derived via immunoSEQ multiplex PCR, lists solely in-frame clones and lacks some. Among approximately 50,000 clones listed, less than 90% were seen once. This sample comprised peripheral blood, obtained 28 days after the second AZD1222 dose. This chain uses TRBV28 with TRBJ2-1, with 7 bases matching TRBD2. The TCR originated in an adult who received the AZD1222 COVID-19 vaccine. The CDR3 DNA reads TGTGCCAGCAGTCGCGGCGGGGGATCCTACAATGAGCAGTTCTTC. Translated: CASSRGGGSYNEQFF.